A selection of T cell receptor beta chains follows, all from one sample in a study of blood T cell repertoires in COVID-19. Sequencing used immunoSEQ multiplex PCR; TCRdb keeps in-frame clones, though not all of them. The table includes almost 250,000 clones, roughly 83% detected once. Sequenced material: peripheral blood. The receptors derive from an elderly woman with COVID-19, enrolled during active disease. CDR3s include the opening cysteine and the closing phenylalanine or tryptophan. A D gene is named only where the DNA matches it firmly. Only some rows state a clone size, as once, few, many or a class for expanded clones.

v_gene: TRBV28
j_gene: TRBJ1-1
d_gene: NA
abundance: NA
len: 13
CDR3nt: TGTGCCAGCCTAGGGAGGGGTTCGTCTGAAGCTTTCTTT
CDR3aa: CASLGRGSSEAFF

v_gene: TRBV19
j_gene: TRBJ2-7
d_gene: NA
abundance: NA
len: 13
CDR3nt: TGTGCCAGTAGTATGGGAGTCATCTACGAGCAGTACTTC
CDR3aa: CASSMGVIYEQYF

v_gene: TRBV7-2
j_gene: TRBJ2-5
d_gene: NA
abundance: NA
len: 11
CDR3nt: TGTGCCAGCAGCTCTGGCGAGACCCAGTACTTC
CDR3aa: CASSSGETQYF

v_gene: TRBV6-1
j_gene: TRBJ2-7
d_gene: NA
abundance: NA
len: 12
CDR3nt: TGTGCCAGCAGTGAAGTTCCGGGCGAGCAGTACTTC
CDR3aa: CASSEVPGEQYF

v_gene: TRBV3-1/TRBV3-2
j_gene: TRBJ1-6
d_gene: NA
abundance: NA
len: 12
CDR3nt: TGTGCCAGCAGCCTATCCGTCGGACCCCTCCACTTT
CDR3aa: CASSLSVGPLHF

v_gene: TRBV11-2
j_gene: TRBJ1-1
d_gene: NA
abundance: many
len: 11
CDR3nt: TGTGCCAGCAGGGTGGCAACTGAAGCTTTCTTT
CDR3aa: CASRVATEAFF

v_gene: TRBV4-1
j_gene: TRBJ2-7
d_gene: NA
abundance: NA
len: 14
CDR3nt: TGCGCCAGCAGCCAACCCAAGGAGACCTACGAGCAGTACTTC
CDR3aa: CASSQPKETYEQYF

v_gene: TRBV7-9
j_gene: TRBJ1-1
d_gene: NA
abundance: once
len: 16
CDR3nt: TGTGCCAGCACCTCTGGGGGGGCAGGAATGAACACTGAAGCTTTCTTT
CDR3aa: CASTSGGAGMNTEAFF

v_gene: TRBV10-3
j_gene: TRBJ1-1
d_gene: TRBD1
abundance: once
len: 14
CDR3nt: TGTGCCATCAGTAAAGACAGGGGTAACACTGAAGCTTTCTTT
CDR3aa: CAISKDRGNTEAFF

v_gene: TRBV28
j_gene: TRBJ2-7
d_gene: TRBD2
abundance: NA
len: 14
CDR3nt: TGTGCCAGCAGTCTTTCTAGCGGGGGCTACGAGCAGTACTTC
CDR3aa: CASSLSSGGYEQYF

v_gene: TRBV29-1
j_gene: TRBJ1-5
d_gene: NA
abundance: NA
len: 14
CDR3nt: TGCAGCGTCGGGGGAGGGGCGGGCGATCAGCCCCAGCATTTT
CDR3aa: CSVGGGAGDQPQHF

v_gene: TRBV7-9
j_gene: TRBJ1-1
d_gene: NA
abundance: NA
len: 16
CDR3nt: TGTGCCAGCAGCTTAGTTATAGGGGGGGCCAACACTGAAGCTTTCTTT
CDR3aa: CASSLVIGGANTEAFF

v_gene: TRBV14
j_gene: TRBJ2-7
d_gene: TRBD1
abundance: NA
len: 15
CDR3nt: TGTGCCAGCAGCCAAGTCGGGACAGGGCCCTACGAGCAGTACTTC
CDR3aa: CASSQVGTGPYEQYF

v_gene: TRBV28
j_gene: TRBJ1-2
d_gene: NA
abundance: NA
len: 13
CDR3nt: TGTGCCAGCAGTTTGGTACAGGGTTTTGGCTACACCTTC
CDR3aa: CASSLVQGFGYTF

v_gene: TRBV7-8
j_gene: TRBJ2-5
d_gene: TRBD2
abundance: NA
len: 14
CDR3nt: TGTGCCAGCAGCGCCAGCGGGGCGAGAGAGACCCAGTACTTC
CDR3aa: CASSASGARETQYF

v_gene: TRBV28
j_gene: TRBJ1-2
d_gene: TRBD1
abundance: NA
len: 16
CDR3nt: TGTGCCAGCACGGAGGTCAGTCCCGGGACAGTCTATGGCTACACCTTC
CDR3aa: CASTEVSPGTVYGYTF

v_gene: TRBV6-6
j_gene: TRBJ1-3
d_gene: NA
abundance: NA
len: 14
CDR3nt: TGTGCCAGCAGTATCGACGGAGCTTTTAACACCATATATTTT
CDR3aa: CASSIDGAFNTIYF

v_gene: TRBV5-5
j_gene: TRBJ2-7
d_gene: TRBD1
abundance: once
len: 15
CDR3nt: TGTGCCAGCAGCCGCCGATGGGACAGGGACTACGAGCAGTACTTC
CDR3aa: CASSRRWDRDYEQYF

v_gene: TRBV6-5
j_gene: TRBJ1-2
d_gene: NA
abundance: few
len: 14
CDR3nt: TGTGCCAGCAGTTACCGTGAGCAGGCCTCCGGCTACACCTTC
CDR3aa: CASSYREQASGYTF

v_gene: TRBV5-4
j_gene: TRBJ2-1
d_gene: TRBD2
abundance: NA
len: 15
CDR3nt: TGTGCCAGCAGCTTGGCCGGGACTAGCGGGGGGCAAGAGTTCTTC
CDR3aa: CASSLAGTSGGQEFF

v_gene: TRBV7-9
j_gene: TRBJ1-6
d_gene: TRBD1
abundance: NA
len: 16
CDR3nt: TGTGCCAGCAGCCCGACAGGGAGCTCCTATAATTCACCCCTCCACTTT
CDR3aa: CASSPTGSSYNSPLHF

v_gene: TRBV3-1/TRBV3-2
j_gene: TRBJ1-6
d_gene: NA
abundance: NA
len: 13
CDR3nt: TGTGCCAGCAGCGATCCGGGAGCATCACCCCTCCACTTT
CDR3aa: CASSDPGASPLHF

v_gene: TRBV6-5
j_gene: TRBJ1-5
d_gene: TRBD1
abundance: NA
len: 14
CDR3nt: TGTGCCAGCAGGACAGGGCAGGTTAGTCAGCCCCAGCATTTT
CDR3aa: CASRTGQVSQPQHF

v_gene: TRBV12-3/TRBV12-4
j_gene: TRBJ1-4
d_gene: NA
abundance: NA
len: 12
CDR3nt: TGTGCCAGCAACACAGGGTCCGAAAAACTGTTTTTT
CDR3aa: CASNTGSEKLFF

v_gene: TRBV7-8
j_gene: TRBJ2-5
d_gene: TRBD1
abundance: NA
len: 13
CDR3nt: TGTGCCAGCAGCTCGGACAGGCAAGAGACCCAGTACTTC
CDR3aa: CASSSDRQETQYF

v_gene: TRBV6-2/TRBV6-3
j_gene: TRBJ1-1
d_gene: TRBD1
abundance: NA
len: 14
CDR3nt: TGTGCCAGCAGTTACGCTGCAGGGGGCACTGAAGCTTTCTTT
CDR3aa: CASSYAAGGTEAFF

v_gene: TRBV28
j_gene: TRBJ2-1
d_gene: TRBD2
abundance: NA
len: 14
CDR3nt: TGTGCCAGCAGCGGGGCCAGCGGGGTCAGGGAGCAGTTCTTC
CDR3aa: CASSGASGVREQFF

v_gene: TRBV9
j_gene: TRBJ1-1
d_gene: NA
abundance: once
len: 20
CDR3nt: TGTGCCAGCAGCGGAGGGGGTGACGTCTTGGGGACACGAATGAACACTGAAGCTTTCTTT
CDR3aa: CASSGGGDVLGTRMNTEAFF

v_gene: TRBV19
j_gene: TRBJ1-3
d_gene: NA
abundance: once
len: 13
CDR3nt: TGTGCCAGTGGAGGGATCTCTGGAAACACCATATATTTT
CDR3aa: CASGGISGNTIYF

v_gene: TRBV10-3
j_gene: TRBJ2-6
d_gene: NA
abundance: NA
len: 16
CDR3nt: TGTGCCATCAGTGAGTCTCCGGGGTCTGGGGCCAACGTCCTGACTTTC
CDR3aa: CAISESPGSGANVLTF

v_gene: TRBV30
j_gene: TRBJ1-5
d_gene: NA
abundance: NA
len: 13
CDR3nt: TGTGCCTGGAGTGGAGCGGGGCGAGGGGCCCAGCATTTT
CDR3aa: CAWSGAGRGAQHF

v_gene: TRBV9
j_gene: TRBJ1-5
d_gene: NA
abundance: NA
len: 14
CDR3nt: TGTGCCAGCAGCGTATCCGGGATAGAACAGCCCCAGCATTTT
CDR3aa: CASSVSGIEQPQHF

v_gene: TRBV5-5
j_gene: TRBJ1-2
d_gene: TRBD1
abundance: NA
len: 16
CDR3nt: TGTGCCAGCAGCTGGGATGGCCCCACAGGGGGTGGGGGCTACACCTTC
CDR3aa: CASSWDGPTGGGGYTF

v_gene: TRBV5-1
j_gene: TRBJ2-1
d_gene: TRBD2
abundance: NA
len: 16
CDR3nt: TGCGCCAGCAGCTTGGGTCTAGCGGGGGCCTACAATGAGCAGTTCTTC
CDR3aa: CASSLGLAGAYNEQFF

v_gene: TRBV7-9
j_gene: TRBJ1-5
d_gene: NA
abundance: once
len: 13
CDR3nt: TGTGCCACCACAGCTTATAGCAATCAGCCCCAGCATTTT
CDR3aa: CATTAYSNQPQHF

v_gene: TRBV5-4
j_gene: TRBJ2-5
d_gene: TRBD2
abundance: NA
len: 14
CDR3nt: TGTGCCAGCAGCGCGGGGGGGGCACAAGAGACCCAGTACTTC
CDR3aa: CASSAGGAQETQYF

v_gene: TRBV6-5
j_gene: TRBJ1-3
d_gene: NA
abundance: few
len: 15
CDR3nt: TGTGCCAGCTTGGACAGAACCTTCTCTGGAAACACCATATATTTT
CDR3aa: CASLDRTFSGNTIYF

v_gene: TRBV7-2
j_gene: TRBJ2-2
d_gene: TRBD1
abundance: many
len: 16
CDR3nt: TGTGCCAGCAGCCCCGGACAGGGGAGAGGCACCCGGGAGCTGTTTTTT
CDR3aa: CASSPGQGRGTRELFF

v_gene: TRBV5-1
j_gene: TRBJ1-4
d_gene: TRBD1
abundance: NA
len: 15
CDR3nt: TGCGCCAGCAGCTCTCAGGGGGCCGTCAGTGAAAAACTGTTTTTT
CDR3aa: CASSSQGAVSEKLFF

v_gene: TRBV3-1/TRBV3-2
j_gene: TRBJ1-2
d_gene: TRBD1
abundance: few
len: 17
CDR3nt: TGTGCCAGCAGCCAGATCAGGGGGACGGGAAGGCACTATGGCTACACCTTC
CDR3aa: CASSQIRGTGRHYGYTF

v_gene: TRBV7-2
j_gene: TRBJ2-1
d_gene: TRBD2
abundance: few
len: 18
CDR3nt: TGTGCCAGCAGCTTAGGGACTAGCGGGGCCTCTCGTCTCAATGAGCAGTTCTTC
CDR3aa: CASSLGTSGASRLNEQFF

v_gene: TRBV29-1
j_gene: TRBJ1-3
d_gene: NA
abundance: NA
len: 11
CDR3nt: TGCAGCGTTGAAGATAGAAACACCATATATTTT
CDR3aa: CSVEDRNTIYF

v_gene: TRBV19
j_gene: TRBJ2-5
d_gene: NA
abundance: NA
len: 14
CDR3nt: TGTGCCAGTAGTTCTACTAGCCTGAAAGAGACCCAGTACTTC
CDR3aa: CASSSTSLKETQYF

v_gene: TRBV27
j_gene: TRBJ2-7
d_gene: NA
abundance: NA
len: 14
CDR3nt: TGTGCCAGCAGTTTTAGGCCAGGGCCGTACGAGCAGTACTTC
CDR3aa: CASSFRPGPYEQYF

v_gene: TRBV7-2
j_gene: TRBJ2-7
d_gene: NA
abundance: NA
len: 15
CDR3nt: TGTGCCAGCAGACAAACAGGGGGGGTATCCTACGAGCAGTACTTC
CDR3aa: CASRQTGGVSYEQYF

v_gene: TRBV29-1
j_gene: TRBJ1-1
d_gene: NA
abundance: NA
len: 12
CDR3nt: TGCAGCGTTGACCAGGGGAACACTGAAGCTTTCTTT
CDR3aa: CSVDQGNTEAFF

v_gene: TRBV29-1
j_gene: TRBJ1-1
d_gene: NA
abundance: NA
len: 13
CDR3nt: TGCAGCGTTGAGTGGGGGGGAAACACTGAAGCTTTCTTT
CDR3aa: CSVEWGGNTEAFF

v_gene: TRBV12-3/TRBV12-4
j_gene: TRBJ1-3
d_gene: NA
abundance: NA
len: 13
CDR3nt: TGTGCCAGCAGGTATGGCACTGGAAACACCATATATTTT
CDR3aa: CASRYGTGNTIYF

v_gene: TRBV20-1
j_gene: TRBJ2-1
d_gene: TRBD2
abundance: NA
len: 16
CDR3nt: TGCAGTGCTAGTACGAATAGCGGGAGTAATTACAATGAGCAGTTCTTC
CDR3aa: CSASTNSGSNYNEQFF

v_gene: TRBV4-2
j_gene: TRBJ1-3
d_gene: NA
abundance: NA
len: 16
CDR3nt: TGTGCCAGCAGCCTAACCCTCGGGGGCTCTGGAAACACCATATATTTT
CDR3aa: CASSLTLGGSGNTIYF

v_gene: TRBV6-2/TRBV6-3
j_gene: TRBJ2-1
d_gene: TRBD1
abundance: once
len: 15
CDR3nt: TGTGCCAGCAGCATAGGACAGGCCATAAAGGATGAGCAGTTCTTC
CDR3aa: CASSIGQAIKDEQFF

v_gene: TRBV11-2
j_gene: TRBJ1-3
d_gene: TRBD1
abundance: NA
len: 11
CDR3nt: TGTGCCAGCAGCTCAACAGGGGCCCCTGAATTT
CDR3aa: CASSSTGAPEF

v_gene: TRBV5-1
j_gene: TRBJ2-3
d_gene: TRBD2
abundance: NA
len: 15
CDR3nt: TGCGCCAGCAGCTCCGGGACTAAAGACACAGATACGCAGTATTTT
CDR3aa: CASSSGTKDTDTQYF

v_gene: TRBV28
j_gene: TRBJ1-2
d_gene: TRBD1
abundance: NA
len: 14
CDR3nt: TGTGCCAGCAACCTACAGGGGCCAAACTATGGCTACACCTTC
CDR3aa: CASNLQGPNYGYTF

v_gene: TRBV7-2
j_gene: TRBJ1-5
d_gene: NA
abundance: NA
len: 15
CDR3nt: TGTGCCAGCAGTATATCTAGGCAAATAAATCAGCCCCAGCATTTT
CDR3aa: CASSISRQINQPQHF

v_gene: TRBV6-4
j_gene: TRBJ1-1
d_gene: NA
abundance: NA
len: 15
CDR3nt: TGTGCCAGCAGTGACTCGAGAGGGGGGGCCGCTGAAGCTTTCTTT
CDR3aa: CASSDSRGGAAEAFF

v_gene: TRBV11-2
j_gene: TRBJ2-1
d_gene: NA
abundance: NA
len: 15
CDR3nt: TGTGCCAGCAGCTTAGGACCTAGCCCAGTGGATGAGCAGTTCTTC
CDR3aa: CASSLGPSPVDEQFF

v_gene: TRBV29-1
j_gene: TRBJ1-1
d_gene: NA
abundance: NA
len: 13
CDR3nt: TGCAGCGTTGACCCAGAGGGTATCGGTGAAGCTTTCTTT
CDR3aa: CSVDPEGIGEAFF